This entry concerns a single TCR beta chain. Its antigen is unknown. UMI-tagged TRB cDNA libraries were built via 5' RACE. TCRdb reanalyzed the 5' RACE reads, giving one entry per CDR3 protein sequence and no DNA. The sample data list over 70,000 distinct CDR3 sequences. The data derive from a study of CXCR3-negative and CXCR3-positive naive CD8 T cells. Overall study context: Collectively, the libraries yielded about 135 million TRB reads in total, at about 1.5 +/- 0.3 million per library.

This CDR3 is built from 17 residues. Per germline, CDR1 LNHNV and CDR2 YYDKDF (reference sequence). With 250,000 to 350,000 cells each, the CD8+ T cell subsets were individually sorted in triplicate. Whole-study findings and limits: More hydrophobic TRB CDR3s were found in CXCR3-positive naive cells than in CXCR3-negative naive cells. From TRB CDR3 properties, TCR strength was inferred; surface CD5 did not differ between naive subsets.

The sequenced sample was naive CXCR3+ CD8+ T cells from blood. Subset meaning: CD45RO-CCR7+CD27+CD95- naive CD8+ T cells expressing CXCR3 (TNR3+). The chain links TRBV15 to TRBJ1-5; checking the TCRdb D call of TRBD1 is not possible without DNA. The sequence was collected from a human donor in good health. Some clones in this sample may be carry-over from other donors' samples. The CDR3 protein is CATSREPGQGGRQPQHF.